The next 9 T cell receptor beta chains were all read from a single sample in a study of Graves' ophthalmopathy and Graves' hyperthyroidism. The authors amplified TCR beta CDR3 regions from RNA transcripts. HTBI-primed first-round RT-PCR preceded second-round multiplex PCR. TCRdb re-called the multiplex PCR reads through MiXCR, storing one row per CDR3 protein. The sample holds 150,000 or so distinct CDR3 sequences, 35% to 50% seen once. The sample comprised peripheral blood. All receptors come from a man aged 25 to 45 with Graves' ophthalmopathy.

The chain joins TRBV6-2 or TRBV6-3 to TRBJ1-1; no clear D. V lost 8 bases and J 5 bases, leaving 15 bases between the germline ends. Per germline, CDR1 MNHEY and CDR2 SVGEGT. There are 13 residues in the CDR3. CDR3 residues: CASLTYPHTEAFF. The DNA for the CDR3 is TGTGCCAGCCTTACCTACCCCCATACTGAAGCTTTCTTT.

This clonotype was picked up many times. This sequence joins TRBV7-2 and TRBJ2-2, with unresolved D. The V end was cut by 3 bases, the J end by 6 bases, with 5 bases between. This CDR3 contains 12 residues. Germline CDR1 is SGHTA and CDR2 is FQGNSA. The DNA for the CDR3 is TGTGCCAGCAGCTTTTCAGCCGGGGAGCTGTTTTTT. Translation: CASSFSAGELFF.

The V and J genes are TRBV27 and TRBJ1-5, with D maybe TRBD1 (5 bases). Per germline, CDR1 MNHEY and CDR2 SMNVEV (reference sequence). V was cut by 2 bases and J by 3 bases, with 11 bases left in between. This CDR3 is 15 amino acids long. The DNA of the CDR3 is TGTGCCAGCAGTTTAGAGTCAGGGTCCAATCAGCCCCAGCATTTT. It encodes CASSLESGSNQPQHF.

This clonotype has a count of ten or more. This chain connects TRBV9 to TRBJ2-7; 9 positions match TRBD2. Germline CDR1 and CDR2: SGDLS and YYNGEE. J gave up 0 bases and V 4 bases, and 5 bases lay outside the gene matches. This CDR3 spans 15 amino acids. CDR3 bases: TGTGCCAGCAGCCCGAGCGGGGGGCCCTCCTACGAGCAGTACTTC. Encoded protein: CASSPSGGPSYEQYF. The full variable domain, in which reference TRBV9 and TRBJ2-7 provide the parts outside the CDR3, is DSGVTQTPKHLITATGQRVTLRCSPRSGDLSVYWYQQSLDQGLQFLIQYYNGEERAKGNILERFSAQQFPDLHSELNLSSLELGDSALYFCASSPSGGPSYEQYFGPGTRLTVT.

V is TRBV12-3 or TRBV12-4 and J is TRBJ1-6; 9 bases line up with TRBD1. The CDR3 runs to 17 residues. V lost 6 bases, J lost 4 bases, and 10 bases stayed unmatched. The chain's CDR3 is CASSHKPDRGYNSPLHF. CDR3 in DNA: TGTGCCAGCAGCCATAAACCGGACAGGGGTTATAATTCACCCCTCCACTTT.

This clonotype was observed many times. The chain recombines TRBV7-9 with TRBJ2-7; D is ambiguous. CDR3 length: 12 residues. The germline gives CDR1 SEHNR, CDR2 FQNEAQ (reference sequence). Trimming shortened V by 0 bases and J by 6 bases, and 6 bases separated the two germline ends. The CDR3 region has the DNA TGTGCCAGCAGCTTAGCGAAGGGCGAGCAGTACTTC. Encoded protein: CASSLAKGEQYF.

V usage is TRBV6-5 and J usage is TRBJ1-1, with TRBD1 identical over 8 bases. V was pared by 4 bases and J by 1 base, with 8 bases of the junction left unmatched. The germline V gene has CDR1 MNHEY and CDR2 SVGAGI. The CDR3 consists of 16 residues. CDR3 sequence: CASSFDRGTRNTEAFF. The CDR3 bases are TGTGCCAGCAGTTTCGACAGGGGCACGAGGAACACTGAAGCTTTCTTT.

The chain carries TRBV28 and TRBJ1-2; a possible D gene is TRBD1 (6 bases). Looked up from germline, CDR1 is MDHEN and CDR2 is SYDVKM. V dropped 11 bases and J dropped 4 bases, with 17 bases sitting between them. The CDR3 loop spans 13 amino acids. DNA for the CDR3: TGTGCCGCAAACAGGGAATATATCTATGGCTACACCTTC. Translating gives CAANREYIYGYTF.

The chain couples TRBV7-9 to TRBJ2-5; perhaps TRBD1 as D (6 bases). The CDR3 is 13 amino acids. Per the germline V gene, CDR1 is SEHNR and CDR2 is FQNEAQ (reference sequence). Between the trimmed V and J ends, which lost 5 bases and 4 bases, there was a span of 11 bases. The chain's CDR3 is CASSPQGAETQYF. The DNA for the CDR3 is TGTGCCAGCAGCCCACAGGGAGCAGAGACCCAGTACTTC.